What follows are 31 T cell receptor beta chains derived from one specimen sequenced in a study of relationships among human T cell subsets (dated by TCRdb to the early 2010s). Library preparation used multiplex PCR. Instrument on record: 454 GS FLX. TCR alpha and beta CDR3 regions were amplified from mRNA by semiquantitative ARM-PCR. In ARM-PCR, tagged nested gene-specific primers were used first, and exponential amplification was then carried out by communal superprimers. Using fastp at Q25 and MiXCR, TCRdb reprocessed the public reads and kept productive beta chains. CDR3 protein sequences are deduplicated, and each keeps its most common genes and DNA. Within this sample are 16,000 or so distinct CDR3 sequences, with less than 80% of them counted one time only. Under 40% of the sample lies in the top ten. The sample consisted of total T cells sorted from blood. In the paper's terms, the cell subset or site label means: CD3+ T cells in general. Receptor source: a middle-aged man in good health.

The chain carries TRBV4-2 and TRBJ2-3, with 14 bases fitting TRBD2. Germline V gives CDR1 LGHNA, CDR2 YNFKEQ. V gave up 1 base and J gave up 0 bases; unmatched junction bases: 3. CDR3 length: 18 amino acids. The CDR3 sequence: CASSQGLAGGPSTDTQYF. As DNA, the CDR3 is TGTGCCAGCAGCCAAGGACTAGCGGGAGGGCCTAGCACAGATACGCAGTATTTT.

The V gene is TRBV12-3 or TRBV12-4, the J gene TRBJ2-1; 11 bases align to TRBD2. The CDR3 extends over 15 amino acids. V lost 2 bases, J lost 6 bases, and 3 bases stayed unmatched. CDR3 protein: CASSLTSGSGNEQFF. CDR3 coding DNA: TGTGCCAGCAGTTTAACTAGCGGGAGCGGCAATGAGCAGTTCTTC.

The CDR3 nucleotides are TGCAGCGTTCGGGGATCGAATGGCTACACCTTC. It translates to CSVRGSNGYTF. This chain joins TRBV29-1 and TRBJ1-2, with D unclear. Germline V gene lookup returns CDR1 SQVTM and CDR2 ANQGSEA. The CDR3 sequence is 11 residues long. V lost 5 bases to trimming and J lost 6 bases, with 10 bases between them. The full variable domain, completed using reference TRBV29-1 and TRBJ1-2, is SAVISQKPSRDICQRGTSLTIQCQVDSQVTMMFWYRQQPGQSLTLIATANQGSEATYESGFVIDKFPISRPNLTFSTLTVSNMSPEDSSIYLCSVRGSNGYTFGSGTRLTVV.

J is TRBJ2-6 and V is TRBV5-1; TRBD1 matches at 9 bases. This CDR3 contains 18 residues. Germline-derived CDR1 and CDR2 are SGHRS and YFSETQ. The J segment lost 0 bases and the V segment lost 4 bases, leaving 8 bases of the junction unmatched. CDR3 loop: CASSLTGGMASGANVLTF. In nucleotides, the CDR3 is TGCGCCAGCAGCCTGACAGGGGGGATGGCCTCTGGGGCCAACGTCCTGACTTTC.

V usage is TRBV11-2 and J usage is TRBJ1-2; 7 bases line up with TRBD1. The CDR3 is made up of 13 amino acids. CDR1 is SGHAT, CDR2 FQNNGV, per germline. The trim removed 2 bases at V and 5 bases at J, leaving 2 bases unmatched. The CDR3 protein is CASSLRDRYGYTF. The CDR3 DNA reads as TGTGCCAGCAGCTTAAGGGACAGATATGGCTACACCTTC.

The rearrangement joins TRBV28 to TRBJ2-3, with D unresolved. This CDR3 contains 14 residues. V was cut by 2 bases and J by 6 bases, with 12 bases left in between. Germline V gene sequence: CDR1 MDHEN, CDR2 SYDVKM. The CDR3 protein is CASSLSSPRDTQYF. CDR3 coding DNA: TGTGCCAGCAGTTTAAGTAGCCCGCGGGATACGCAGTATTTT.

The chain uses TRBV20-1 and TRBJ1-1; TRBD1 is a possible D gene (5 bases). V was cut by 3 bases and J by 1 base, with 9 bases left in between. In germline, CDR1 is DFQATT, CDR2 SNEGSKA (reference sequence). The CDR3 sequence is 13 residues long. As DNA, the CDR3 is TGCAGTGCTAGTCCACAGGAGAACACTGAAGCTTTCTTT. Translating it yields CSASPQENTEAFF.

The J gene is TRBJ2-5, the V gene TRBV25-1; D unclear. CDR1 is MGHDK, CDR2 SYGVNS, per germline. V was cut by 7 bases and J by 5 bases, with 5 bases left in between. The CDR3 loop spans 10 amino acids. The CDR3 here is CASMGETQYF. CDR3 in DNA: TGTGCCAGCATGGGGGAGACCCAGTACTTC.

CDR3 sequence reads: CASGGQGNQPQHF. The CDR3 DNA is TGTGCCAGCGGAGGACAGGGCAATCAGCCCCAGCATTTT. This sequence joins TRBV27 and TRBJ1-5; 7 nucleotides line up with TRBD1. Germline CDR1 MNHEY, CDR2 SMNVEV (reference sequence). This CDR3 contains 13 residues. V dropped 8 bases and J dropped 2; count of bases not matched to a gene: 3.

V usage is TRBV19 and J usage is TRBJ2-5; 10 bases are a match to TRBD2. The V segment lost 3 bases and the J segment 5 bases; nucleotides outside the gene matches: 3. The CDR3 has 14 amino acids. Germline V gene data show CDR1 as LNHDA and CDR2 as SQIVND (reference sequence). The CDR3 reads CASSIDSGGETQYF. CDR3 sequence (DNA): TGTGCCAGTAGTATCGATAGCGGGGGGGAGACCCAGTACTTC.

This chain connects TRBV12-3 or TRBV12-4 to TRBJ1-1; D is uncertain. The CDR3 runs to 13 residues. Trimming stripped 5 bases from V and 6 bases from J, with 13 bases between. This CDR3 is CASSPAMGAEAFF. In nucleotides, the CDR3 is TGTGCCAGCAGTCCTGCGATGGGAGCTGAAGCTTTCTTT.

This clonotype was detected a few times. The chain combines TRBV11-2 with TRBJ2-7; either TRBD1 or TRBD2 may supply D (5 bases each). The CDR3 length is 14 residues. Germline V gene sequence: CDR1 SGHAT, CDR2 FQNNGV. Deletions cut 4 bases from V and 1 base from J, with 11 bases between. CDR3 loop: CASSSGTRSYEQYF. For the CDR3, the DNA is TGTGCCAGCAGCTCGGGGACCCGATCCTACGAGCAGTACTTC.

This clonotype showed up just a few times. The V call is TRBV11-2, the J call TRBJ2-3; the D gene is possibly TRBD2 (5 bases). Trimming removed 3 bases from V and 0 bases from J, with 10 bases in between. CDR3 length equals 15 residues. Germline lookup yields CDR1 SGHAT and CDR2 FQNNGV. CDR3 in DNA: TGTGCCAGCAGCTTTGAGGGTATGAGCACAGATACGCAGTATTTT. The encoded protein is CASSFEGMSTDTQYF. The entire variable domain, with the rest obtained from reference TRBV11-2 and TRBJ2-3, is as follows: EAGVAQSPRYKIIEKRQSVAFWCNPISGHATLYWYQQILGQGPKLLIQFQNNGVVDDSQLPKDRFSAERLKGVDSTLKIQPAKLEDSAVYLCASSFEGMSTDTQYFGPGTRLTVL.

This clonotype was seen a few times. The V gene is TRBV6-1, the J gene TRBJ2-7, with TRBD1 matching 8 bases. V lost 8 bases, J lost 3 bases, and 9 bases stayed unmatched. The CDR3 loop spans 14 amino acids. Per germline, CDR1 MNHNS and CDR2 SASEGT. The CDR3: CASATTGVGYEQYF. The CDR3 region has the DNA TGTGCCAGCGCTACGACAGGGGTGGGCTACGAGCAGTACTTC.

The chain couples TRBV11-2 to TRBJ1-1; 8 positions agree with TRBD1. The ends lost 1 base at V and 0 bases at J; junction bases unmatched: 7. Per germline, CDR1 SGHAT and CDR2 FQNNGV. CDR3 length: 17 amino acids. CDR3 sequence reads: CASSLVPGGVLNTEAFF. CDR3 DNA: TGTGCCAGCAGCTTAGTTCCAGGGGGCGTCCTGAACACTGAAGCTTTCTTT. Full variable domain (rest looked up from reference TRBV11-2 and TRBJ1-1): EAGVAQSPRYKIIEKRQSVAFWCNPISGHATLYWYQQILGQGPKLLIQFQNNGVVDDSQLPKDRFSAERLKGVDSTLKIQPAKLEDSAVYLCASSLVPGGVLNTEAFFGQGTRLTVV.

This sequence joins TRBV12-3 or TRBV12-4 and TRBJ2-7; D gene ambiguous. The CDR3 extends over 12 amino acids. Trimming left V 1 base short and J 3 bases short, with 4 bases between. The CDR3 sequence: CASSLDIYEQYF. The CDR3 region has the DNA TGTGCCAGCAGTTTAGACATCTACGAGCAGTACTTC.

In this sample, this clonotype turned up a few times. The rearrangement uses TRBV11-2 and TRBJ2-2; 7 positions agree with TRBD2. Trimming removed 5 bases from V and 5 bases from J; junction bases left unmatched: 5. The V gene's germline CDR1 is SGHAT and CDR2 FQNNGV. The CDR3 spans 14 residues. DNA for the CDR3: TGTGCCAGCAGCGGGGGGGTGCTGACCGGGGAGCTGTTTTTT. It is translated as CASSGGVLTGELFF.

This clonotype was detected only a few times. This chain connects TRBV12-3 or TRBV12-4 to TRBJ2-3; a weak D match, TRBD2 (6 bases). The CDR3 sequence is 16 residues long. Trimming took 5 bases from V and 0 from J, leaving 15 bases between them. CDR3 loop: CASSTEGRGSTDTQYF. The CDR3 DNA reads TGTGCCAGCAGTACGGAGGGGCGGGGAAGCACAGATACGCAGTATTTT.

The genes are TRBV10-3 and TRBJ1-1, with D unresolved. Germline lookup yields CDR1 ENHRY and CDR2 SYGVKD. V lost 7 bases and J 4 bases, leaving 7 bases between the germline ends. The CDR3 loop spans 11 amino acids. The CDR3 is CAIKYLTEAFF. Written as DNA, the CDR3 is TGTGCCATCAAATATCTCACTGAAGCTTTCTTT.

This clonotype showed up just a few times. The chain recombines TRBV12-3 or TRBV12-4 with TRBJ2-7; no reliable D call. The CDR3 is made up of 14 amino acids. Trimming cost V 2 bases and J 1 base, with 9 bases left between them. CDR3 nucleotide sequence: TGTGCCAGCAGTTTAAGGCAGGTTTCCTACGAGCAGTACTTC. Encoded protein: CASSLRQVSYEQYF.

In DNA, the CDR3 is TGTGCCAGCAGCCAAAGGGGGCAGGGGTACACTGAAGCTTTCTTT. This translates into CASSQRGQGYTEAFF. The chain employs TRBV14 and TRBJ1-1, with TRBD1 identical over 7 bases. Trimming removed 2 bases from V and 3 bases from J; junction bases left unmatched: 6. The CDR3 loop spans 15 amino acids. CDR1 is SGHDN and CDR2 is FVKESK in the germline V gene.

The CDR3 DNA sequence: TGTGCCAGCAGCTTGGAACCGGGTCAGCCCCAGCATTTT. Amino acid sequence: CASSLEPGQPQHF. The rearrangement uses TRBV5-4 and TRBJ1-5; D remains ambiguous. The V gene's germline CDR1 is SGHNT and CDR2 YYREEE (reference sequence). The V and J ends lost 0 bases and 6 bases respectively, with 7 bases between them. CDR3 size: 13 residues.

With respect to this clonotype: At one end the junction does not follow the germline gene, possibly because of a read error. The genes are TRBV11-2 and TRBJ2-5, with 10 bases that match TRBD2. This CDR3 comprises 15 residues. The germline gives CDR1 SGHAT, CDR2 FQNNGV. In nucleotides, the CDR3 is TGTGTCAGCAGCTTTTGGACTAGCGGACAAGAGACCCAGTACTTC. Protein product: CVSSFWTSGQETQYF.

The chain combines TRBV29-1 with TRBJ2-1; no clear D gene. Germline-derived CDR1 and CDR2 are SQVTM and ANQGSEA. This CDR3 has 14 amino acids. The V and J ends lost 3 bases and 7 bases respectively, with 16 bases between them. Here the CDR3 reads CSVEIGVGVNEQFF. CDR3 nucleotides: TGCAGCGTTGAGATCGGTGTTGGGGTAAATGAGCAGTTCTTC.

This chain connects TRBV20-1 to TRBJ1-3; 7 bases line up with TRBD1. V lost 6 bases and J lost 4; bases outside the gene matches: 3. CDR3 length: 12 residues. CDR1 and CDR2 (germline): DFQATT, SNEGSKA (reference sequence). CDR3 residues: CSAPGQGNTIYF. CDR3 DNA sequence: TGCAGTGCCCCGGGACAGGGAAACACCATATATTTT.

This chain's CDR3 is CASSQDLDEAFF. The CDR3 DNA reads TGCGCCAGCAGCCAAGATCTCGATGAAGCTTTCTTT. This chain joins TRBV4-1 and TRBJ1-1; D is unclear. The V and J ends lost 0 bases and 7 bases respectively, with 6 bases between them. The CDR3 covers 12 residues. Germline loops: CDR1 MGHRA, CDR2 YSYEKL.

V is TRBV27 and J is TRBJ2-3; D is undetermined. There are 12 residues in the CDR3. V was clipped by 2 bases and J by 4 bases, with 4 bases between them. Per germline, CDR1 MNHEY and CDR2 SMNVEV (reference sequence). The CDR3 DNA reads as TGTGCCAGCAGTTTAACTGCAGATACGCAGTATTTT. Its translation is CASSLTADTQYF.

This clonotype appeared once. This chain uses TRBV20-1 with TRBJ1-5; possible D gene TRBD1, 5 bases. The CDR3 is 14 amino acids. Trimming removed 7 bases at V and 7 bases at J, with 20 bases between. Germline values: CDR1 DFQATT, CDR2 SNEGSKA (reference sequence). CDR3 in amino acids: CSVATPGKEQPQHF. For the CDR3, the DNA is TGCAGTGTCGCTACCCCAGGGAAGGAGCAGCCCCAGCATTTT.

The V and J genes are TRBV11-2 and TRBJ2-6; D gene uncertain. Trimming took off 7 bases at V and 0 bases at J, with 7 bases between the two ends. Germline CDR1 is SGHAT and CDR2 is FQNNGV. The length of the CDR3 is 14 residues. In DNA form, the CDR3 reads TGTGCCAGCAAAACTACCTCTGGGGCCAACGTCCTGACTTTC. This encodes CASKTTSGANVLTF.

The V and J genes are TRBV11-2 and TRBJ2-5; D remains unclear. Trimming took off 5 bases at V and 5 bases at J, with 18 bases between the two ends. In germline, CDR1 is SGHAT, CDR2 FQNNGV. The CDR3 is 15 amino acids. The chain's CDR3 is CASSRPEGLGETQYF. CDR3 DNA sequence: TGTGCCAGCAGCCGGCCGGAAGGGCTGGGGGAGACCCAGTACTTC. The full variable domain, rest sourced from reference TRBV11-2 and TRBJ2-5, is EAGVAQSPRYKIIEKRQSVAFWCNPISGHATLYWYQQILGQGPKLLIQFQNNGVVDDSQLPKDRFSAERLKGVDSTLKIQPAKLEDSAVYLCASSRPEGLGETQYFGPGTRLLVL.

The chain couples TRBV28 to TRBJ2-5, with D perhaps matching TRBD1 (5 bases). Germline CDR1 and CDR2: MDHEN and SYDVKM. Trimming removed 6 bases at V and 1 base at J, with 15 bases between. The CDR3 is 15 amino acids. CDR3 DNA: TGTGCCAGCAGCGGACAACAGGAACTCCAAGAGACCCAGTACTTC. Amino acids: CASSGQQELQETQYF.